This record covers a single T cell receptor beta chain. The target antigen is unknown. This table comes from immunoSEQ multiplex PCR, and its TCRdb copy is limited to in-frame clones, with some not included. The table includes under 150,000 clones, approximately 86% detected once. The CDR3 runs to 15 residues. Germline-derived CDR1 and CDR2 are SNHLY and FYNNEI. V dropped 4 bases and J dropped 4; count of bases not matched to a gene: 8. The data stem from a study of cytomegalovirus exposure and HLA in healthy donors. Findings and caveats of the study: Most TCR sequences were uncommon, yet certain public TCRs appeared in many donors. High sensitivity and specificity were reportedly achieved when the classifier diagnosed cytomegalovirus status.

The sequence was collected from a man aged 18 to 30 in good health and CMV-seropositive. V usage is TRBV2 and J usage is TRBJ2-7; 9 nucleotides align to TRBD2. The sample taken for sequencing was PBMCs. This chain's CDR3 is CASSVSAGGGYEQYF. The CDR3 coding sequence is TGTGCCAGCAGTGTATCAGCGGGAGGCGGGTACGAGCAGTACTTC.